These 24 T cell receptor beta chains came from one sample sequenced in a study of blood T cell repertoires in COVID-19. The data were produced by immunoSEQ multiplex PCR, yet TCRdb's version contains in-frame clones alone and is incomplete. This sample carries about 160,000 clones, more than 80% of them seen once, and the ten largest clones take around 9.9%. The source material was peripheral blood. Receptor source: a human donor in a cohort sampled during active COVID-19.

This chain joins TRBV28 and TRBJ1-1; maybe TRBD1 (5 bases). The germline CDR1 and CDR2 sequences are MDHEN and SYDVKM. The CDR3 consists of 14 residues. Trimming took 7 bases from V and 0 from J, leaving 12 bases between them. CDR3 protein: CASTPPGVNTEAFF. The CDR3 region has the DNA TGTGCCAGCACCCCTCCGGGGGTGAACACTGAAGCTTTCTTT.

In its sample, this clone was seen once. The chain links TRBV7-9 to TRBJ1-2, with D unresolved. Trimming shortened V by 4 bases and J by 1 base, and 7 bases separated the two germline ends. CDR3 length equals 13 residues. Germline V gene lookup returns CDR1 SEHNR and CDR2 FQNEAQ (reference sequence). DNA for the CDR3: TGTGCCAGCAGCTCCTTGCGTAACTATGGCTACACCTTC. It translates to CASSSLRNYGYTF.

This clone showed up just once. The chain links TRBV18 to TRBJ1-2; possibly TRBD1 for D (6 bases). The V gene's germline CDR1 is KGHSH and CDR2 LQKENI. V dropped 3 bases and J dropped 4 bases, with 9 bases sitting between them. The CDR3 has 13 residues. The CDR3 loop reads CASSPDRIYGYTF. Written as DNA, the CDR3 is TGTGCCAGCTCACCCGACAGGATCTATGGCTACACCTTC.

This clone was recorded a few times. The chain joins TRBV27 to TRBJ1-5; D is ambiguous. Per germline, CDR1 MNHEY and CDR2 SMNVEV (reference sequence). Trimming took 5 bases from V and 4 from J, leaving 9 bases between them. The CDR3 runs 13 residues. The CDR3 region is CASSPGENQPQHF. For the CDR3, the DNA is TGTGCCAGCAGTCCCGGAGAAAATCAGCCCCAGCATTTT.

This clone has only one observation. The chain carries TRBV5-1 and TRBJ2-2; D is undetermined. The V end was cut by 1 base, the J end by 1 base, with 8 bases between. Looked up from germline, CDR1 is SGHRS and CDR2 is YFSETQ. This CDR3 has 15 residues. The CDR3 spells CASSLWAENTGELFF. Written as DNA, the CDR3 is TGCGCCAGCAGCTTGTGGGCAGAGAACACCGGGGAGCTGTTTTTT.

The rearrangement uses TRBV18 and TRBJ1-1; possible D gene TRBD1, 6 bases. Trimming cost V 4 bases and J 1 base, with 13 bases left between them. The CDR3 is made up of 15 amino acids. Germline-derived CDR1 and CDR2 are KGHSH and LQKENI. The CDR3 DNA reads TGTGCCAGCTCACGCGCAGGGGCGCGGAACACTGAAGCTTTCTTT. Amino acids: CASSRAGARNTEAFF.

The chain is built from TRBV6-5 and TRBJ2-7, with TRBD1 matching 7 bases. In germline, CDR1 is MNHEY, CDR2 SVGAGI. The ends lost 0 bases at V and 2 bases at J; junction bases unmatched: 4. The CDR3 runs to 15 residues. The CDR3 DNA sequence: TGTGCCAGCAGTTACTCGCCAGGGGGAGCCTACGAGCAGTACTTC. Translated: CASSYSPGGAYEQYF.

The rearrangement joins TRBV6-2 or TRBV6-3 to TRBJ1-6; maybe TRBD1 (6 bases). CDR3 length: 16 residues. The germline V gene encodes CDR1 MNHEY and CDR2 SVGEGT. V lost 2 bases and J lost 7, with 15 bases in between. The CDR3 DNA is TGTGCCAGCAGTTACAGATTTGGACAGCGGAATTCACCCCTCCACTTT. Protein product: CASSYRFGQRNSPLHF.

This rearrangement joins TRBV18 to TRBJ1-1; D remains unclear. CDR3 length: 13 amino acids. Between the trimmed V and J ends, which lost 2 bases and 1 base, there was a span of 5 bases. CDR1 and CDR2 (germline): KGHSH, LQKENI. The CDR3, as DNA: TGTGCCAGCTCACCAACACAGAACACTGAAGCTTTCTTT. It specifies CASSPTQNTEAFF.

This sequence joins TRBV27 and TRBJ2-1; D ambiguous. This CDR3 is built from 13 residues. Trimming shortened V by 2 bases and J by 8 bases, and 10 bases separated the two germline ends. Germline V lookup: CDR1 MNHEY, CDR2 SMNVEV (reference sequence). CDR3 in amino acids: CASSLGPNYEQFF. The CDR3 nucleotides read TGTGCCAGCAGTTTAGGTCCGAACTATGAGCAGTTCTTC.

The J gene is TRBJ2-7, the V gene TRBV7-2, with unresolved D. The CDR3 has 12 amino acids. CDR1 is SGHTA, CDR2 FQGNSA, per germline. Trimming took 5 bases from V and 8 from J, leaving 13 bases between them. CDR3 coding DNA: TGTGCCAGCAGCCAGACTGGATACAAGCAGTACTTC. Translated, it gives CASSQTGYKQYF.

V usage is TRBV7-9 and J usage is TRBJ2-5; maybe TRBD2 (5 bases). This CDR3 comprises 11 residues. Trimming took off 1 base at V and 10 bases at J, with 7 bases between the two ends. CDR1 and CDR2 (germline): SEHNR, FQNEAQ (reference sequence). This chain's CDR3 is CASSLDGLQYF. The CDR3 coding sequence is TGTGCCAGCAGCTTAGATGGACTCCAGTACTTC. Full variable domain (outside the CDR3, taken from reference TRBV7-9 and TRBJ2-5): DTGVSQNPRHKITKRGQNVTFRCDPISEHNRLYWYRQTLGQGPEFLTYFQNEAQLEKSRLLSDRFSAERPKGSFSTLEIQRTEQGDSAMYLCASSLDGLQYFGPGTRLLVL.

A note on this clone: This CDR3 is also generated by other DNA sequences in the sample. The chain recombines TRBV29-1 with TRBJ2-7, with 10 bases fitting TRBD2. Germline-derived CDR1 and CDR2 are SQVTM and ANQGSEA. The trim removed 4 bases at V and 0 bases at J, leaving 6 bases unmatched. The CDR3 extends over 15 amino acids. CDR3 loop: CSVGASGGVSYEQYF. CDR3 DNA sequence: TGCAGCGTTGGGGCTAGCGGGGGTGTCTCCTACGAGCAGTACTTC.

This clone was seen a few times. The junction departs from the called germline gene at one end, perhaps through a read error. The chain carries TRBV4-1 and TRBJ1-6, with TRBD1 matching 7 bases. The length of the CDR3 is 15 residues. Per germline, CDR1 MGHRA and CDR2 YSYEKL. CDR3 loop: CASSHLQGTGSALHF. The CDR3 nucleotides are TGCGCCAGCAGCCACCTACAGGGGACGGGTTCAGCCCTCCACTTT.

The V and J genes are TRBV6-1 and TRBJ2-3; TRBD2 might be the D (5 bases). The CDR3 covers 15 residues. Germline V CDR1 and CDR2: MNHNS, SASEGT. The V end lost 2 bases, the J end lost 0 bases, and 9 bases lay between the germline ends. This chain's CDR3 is CASSERTRSTDTQYF. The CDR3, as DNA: TGTGCCAGCAGTGAAAGAACTAGGAGCACAGATACGCAGTATTTT.

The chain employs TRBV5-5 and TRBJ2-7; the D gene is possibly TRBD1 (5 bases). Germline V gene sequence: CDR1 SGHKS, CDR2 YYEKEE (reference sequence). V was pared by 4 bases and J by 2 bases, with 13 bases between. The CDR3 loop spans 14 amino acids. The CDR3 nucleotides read TGTGCCAGCAGCCCTGTTACAGGAGCCTACGAGCAGTACTTC. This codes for CASSPVTGAYEQYF.

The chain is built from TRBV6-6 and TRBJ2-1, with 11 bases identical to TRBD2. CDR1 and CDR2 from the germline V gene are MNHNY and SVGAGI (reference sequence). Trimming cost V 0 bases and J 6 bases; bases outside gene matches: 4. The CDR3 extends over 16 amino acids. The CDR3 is CASSYSRTSGSNEQFF. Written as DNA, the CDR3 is TGTGCCAGCAGTTACTCGAGAACTAGCGGGAGCAATGAGCAGTTCTTC.

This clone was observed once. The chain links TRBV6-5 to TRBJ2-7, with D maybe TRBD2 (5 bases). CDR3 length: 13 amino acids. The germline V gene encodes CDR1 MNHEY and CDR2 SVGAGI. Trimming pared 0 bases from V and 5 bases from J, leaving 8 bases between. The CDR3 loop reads CASSYSRAHEQYF. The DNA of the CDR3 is TGTGCCAGCAGTTACTCGCGGGCCCACGAGCAGTACTTC.

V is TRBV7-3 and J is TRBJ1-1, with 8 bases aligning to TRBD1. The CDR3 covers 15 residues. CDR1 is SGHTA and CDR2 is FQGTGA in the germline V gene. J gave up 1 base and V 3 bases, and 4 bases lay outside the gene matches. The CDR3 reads CASSFQGAQNTEAFF. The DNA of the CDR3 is TGTGCCAGCAGCTTCCAGGGGGCCCAGAACACTGAAGCTTTCTTT.

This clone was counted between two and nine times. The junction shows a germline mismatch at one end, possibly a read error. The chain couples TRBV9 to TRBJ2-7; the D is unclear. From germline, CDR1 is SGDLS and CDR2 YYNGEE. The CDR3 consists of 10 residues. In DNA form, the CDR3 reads TGTGCCAGCAGCGGGCCCGATTTGTCCTTC. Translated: CASSGPDLSF.

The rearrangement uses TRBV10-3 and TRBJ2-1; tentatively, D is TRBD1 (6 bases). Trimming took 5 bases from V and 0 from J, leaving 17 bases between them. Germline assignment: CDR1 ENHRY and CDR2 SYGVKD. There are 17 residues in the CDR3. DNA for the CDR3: TGTGCCATCAGTCCCTCCCAGGGGCGTAGCTCCTACAATGAGCAGTTCTTC. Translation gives CAISPSQGRSSYNEQFF.

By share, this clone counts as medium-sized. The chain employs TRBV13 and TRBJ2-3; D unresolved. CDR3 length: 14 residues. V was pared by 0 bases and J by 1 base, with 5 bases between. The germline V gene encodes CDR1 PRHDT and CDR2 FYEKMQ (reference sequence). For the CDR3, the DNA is TGTGCCAGCAGCTTAGGCAGCGGCACAGATACGCAGTATTTT. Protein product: CASSLGSGTDTQYF.

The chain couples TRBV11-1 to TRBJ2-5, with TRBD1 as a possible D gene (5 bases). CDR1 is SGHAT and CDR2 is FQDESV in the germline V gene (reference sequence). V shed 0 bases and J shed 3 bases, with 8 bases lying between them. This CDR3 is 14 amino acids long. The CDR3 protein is CASSLANRKETQYF. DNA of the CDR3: TGTGCCAGCAGCTTAGCGAACAGGAAAGAGACCCAGTACTTC.

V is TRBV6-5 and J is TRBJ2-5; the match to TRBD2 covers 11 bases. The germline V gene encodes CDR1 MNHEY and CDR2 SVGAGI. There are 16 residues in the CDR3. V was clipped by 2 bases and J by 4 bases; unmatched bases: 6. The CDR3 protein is CASSYSSGGAGETQYF. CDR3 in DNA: TGTGCCAGCAGTTACAGTAGCGGGGGGGCCGGAGAGACCCAGTACTTC.